These T cell receptor beta chains were read from a single sample in a study of vaccination and CD4 T cells after COVID-19. TCRdb re-analysed the PCR reads in MiXCR, keeping a single row per CDR3 protein. The sample records approximately 17,000 distinct CDR3 sequences, about 53% being singletons. These receptors have no identified antigens. The sequenced sample was CD4+ T cells from blood, cultured in vitro. The source of these receptors is a human donor who had recovered from COVID-19. CDR3s include the opening cysteine and the closing phenylalanine or tryptophan. The order of the fields is clone size, J gene, D gene, V gene, CDR3 protein, CDR3 DNA. A D gene is named only where the DNA matches it firmly. Rows may omit the clone size; those that give it use once, few, many or a size class.

>.|TRBJ1-4|.|TRBV19
CASSRGDGGEKLFF
TGTGCCAGTAGCCGAGGGGACGGTGGTGAAAAACTGTTTTTT
>few|TRBJ2-3|.|TRBV28
CASSLPQGAGVGDTQYF
TGTGCCAGCAGTTTACCCCAGGGGGCGGGAGTAGGGGATACGCAGTATTTT
>.|TRBJ1-1|.|TRBV7-2
CASSPHRKNTEAFF
TGTGCCAGCAGCCCCCACAGAAAGAACACTGAAGCTTTCTTT
>.|TRBJ1-1|.|TRBV6-2/TRBV6-3
CASTSGVNTEAFF
TGTGCCAGCACTTCTGGGGTGAACACTGAAGCTTTCTTT
>.|TRBJ2-7|.|TRBV6-4
CARGLKRVARCEQYF
TGTGCCAGGGGGCTCAAGAGGGTCGCTAGGTGCGAGCAGTACTTC
>few|TRBJ1-5|.|TRBV7-2
CASSLGSGHNQPQHF
TGTGCCAGCAGCTTAGGTTCAGGGCACAATCAGCCCCAGCATTTT
>.|TRBJ1-2|.|TRBV19
CASSPSLNTEFNYGYTF
TGTGCCAGTAGTCCCAGCCTAAACACAGAATTTAACTATGGCTACACCTTC
>.|TRBJ1-2|.|TRBV6-5
CASSYWRDYGYTF
TGTGCCAGCAGTTACTGGAGGGACTATGGCTACACCTTC
>.|TRBJ1-1|.|TRBV20-1
CSASGHLNTEAFF
TGCAGTGCATCTGGACACTTGAACACTGAAGCTTTCTTT
>few|TRBJ1-1|.|TRBV10-3
CAISGSVLNTEAFF
TGTGCCATCAGTGGGTCAGTATTGAACACTGAAGCTTTCTTT
>.|TRBJ1-1|.|TRBV6-5
CASSYLRTANTEAFF
TGTGCCAGCAGTTACCTTAGGACAGCCAACACTGAAGCTTTCTTT
>.|TRBJ2-3|.|TRBV7-2
CASSWTFGSRTDTQYF
TGTGCCAGCAGCTGGACTTTTGGGAGCCGGACAGATACGCAGTATTTT
>.|TRBJ2-7|.|TRBV11-1
CASSFVSPEDYEQYF
TGTGCCAGCAGCTTCGTTTCCCCGGAGGACTACGAGCAGTACTTC
>.|TRBJ1-6|.|TRBV6-1
CASRTNTGEALHF
TGTGCCAGCAGAACTAATACCGGGGAAGCCCTCCACTTT
>few|TRBJ2-5|TRBD1|TRBV7-7
CASSLGGTGELETQYF
TGTGCTAGCAGCTTAGGCGGGACAGGGGAACTAGAGACCCAGTACTTC
>.|TRBJ1-2|TRBD1|TRBV19
CASSRSQGDYGYTF
TGTGCCAGTAGTAGGAGTCAGGGGGACTATGGCTACACCTTC
>.|TRBJ1-6|.|TRBV5-4
CASRIQGQDSPLHF
TGTGCCAGCAGAATACAGGGTCAGGATTCACCCCTCCACTTT